Shown below are 10 T cell receptor beta chains from a single sample sequenced in a study of spatial heterogeneity in lung cancer. TCRdb re-derived calls from the 5' RACE reads in MiXCR, one entry per CDR3 protein. Among 77,000 or so distinct CDR3 sequences listed, about 20% were seen once. Described time point: sample taken at primary tumor resection. Whole RNA, isolated from tumor, nontumor lung or frozen PBMC, was sequenced without prior sorting. Sequencing used PBMCs, obtained at surgery. The source is a male donor with early-stage non-small cell lung cancer.

The V gene is TRBV4-3, the J gene TRBJ2-1; TRBD1 or TRBD2 may be the D gene (5 bases each). The V end was cut by 0 bases, the J end by 6 bases, with 6 bases between. The CDR3 consists of 13 residues. From germline, CDR1 is LGHNA and CDR2 YSLEER. CDR3 bases: TGCGCCAGCAGCCAAGAGAGGGGCAATGAGCAGTTCTTC. This gives the protein CASSQERGNEQFF.

This clonotype was picked up a small number of times. The genes are TRBV19 and TRBJ1-6; no clear D gene. V was cut by 7 bases and J by 0 bases, with 16 bases left in between. Germline V lookup: CDR1 LNHDA, CDR2 SQIVND (reference sequence). The CDR3 is 17 amino acids. Here the CDR3 DNA reads TGTGCCAGTACCCAAGGCAGGAAAGGCTCCTATAATTCACCCCTCCACTTT. It yields the protein CASTQGRKGSYNSPLHF.

This chain links TRBV29-1 with TRBJ2-3; the D is unclear. The ends were cut back, 4 bases at V and 0 bases at J, with 11 bases in the middle. Per germline, CDR1 SQVTM and CDR2 ANQGSEA. This CDR3 has 14 amino acids. Here the CDR3 DNA reads TGCAGCGTTGTCCGAACCTCTAGCACAGATACGCAGTATTTT. Its protein is CSVVRTSSTDTQYF.

This clonotype was detected only a few times. This rearrangement joins TRBV7-3 to TRBJ2-5, with D possibly matching TRBD1 (5 bases). Germline assignment: CDR1 SGHTA and CDR2 FQGTGA. The CDR3 is made up of 12 amino acids. V lost 7 bases to trimming and J lost 0 bases, with 6 bases between them. CDR3 bases: TGTGCCAGCACAGGGAACCAAGAGACCCAGTACTTC. Translation: CASTGNQETQYF.

The V gene is TRBV4-3, the J gene TRBJ1-2; D is perhaps TRBD1 (5 bases). This CDR3 comprises 16 residues. V was shortened by 0 bases and J by 2 bases, with 13 bases between the two germline ends. Germline V lookup: CDR1 LGHNA, CDR2 YSLEER. Here the CDR3 reads CASSQEFGRDNYGYTF. In DNA form, the CDR3 reads TGCGCCAGCAGCCAAGAATTTGGCAGGGACAACTATGGCTACACCTTC.

V and J are TRBV10-2 and TRBJ2-6; either TRBD1 or TRBD2 may supply D (6 bases each). CDR1 WSHSY and CDR2 SAAADI come from the germline V gene. The CDR3 loop spans 14 amino acids. Trimming pared 8 bases from V and 4 bases from J, leaving 12 bases between. CDR3 DNA sequence: TGCGCCAGCTCTGGCGGGACAGGGGCCAACGTCCTGACTTTC. Translated, it gives CASSGGTGANVLTF.

In its sample, this clonotype was seen a few times. The V call is TRBV9, the J call TRBJ2-5, with TRBD2 matching over 13 bases. This CDR3 is built from 16 residues. Per the germline V gene, CDR1 is SGDLS and CDR2 is YYNGEE. Losses at the gene ends were 3 bases for V and 1 base for J; bases not matched to a gene: 3. CDR3 protein: CASSALAGGVQETQYF. CDR3 DNA sequence: TGTGCCAGCAGCGCACTAGCGGGGGGGGTCCAAGAGACCCAGTACTTC.

The chain is built from TRBV20-1 and TRBJ1-2, with D possibly being TRBD1 (5 bases). This CDR3 is 15 amino acids long. The V gene's germline CDR1 is DFQATT and CDR2 SNEGSKA (reference sequence). V was pared by 6 bases and J by 5 bases, with 22 bases between. DNA for the CDR3: TGCAGTGCCCCCGCGCAGGCGACAGCTATATATGGCTACACCTTC. Translated, it gives CSAPAQATAIYGYTF.

This clonotype was detected a few times. The rearrangement joins TRBV18 to TRBJ2-3; no definite D call. This CDR3 has 13 amino acids. Trimming removed 0 bases from V and 4 bases from J, with 5 bases in between. CDR1 is KGHSH, CDR2 LQKENI, per germline. Here the CDR3 reads CASSPPTADTQYF. The CDR3 DNA reads TGTGCCAGCTCACCACCAACTGCAGATACGCAGTATTTT.

This chain joins TRBV6-2 or TRBV6-3 and TRBJ1-1, with D possibly TRBD1 on 5 matching bases. Per the germline V gene, CDR1 is MNHEY and CDR2 is SVGEGT. This CDR3 region has 11 residues. In DNA form, the CDR3 reads TGTGTGACGGGGGGGTTGGCTGAAGCTTTCTTT. Its protein is CVTGGLAEAFF.